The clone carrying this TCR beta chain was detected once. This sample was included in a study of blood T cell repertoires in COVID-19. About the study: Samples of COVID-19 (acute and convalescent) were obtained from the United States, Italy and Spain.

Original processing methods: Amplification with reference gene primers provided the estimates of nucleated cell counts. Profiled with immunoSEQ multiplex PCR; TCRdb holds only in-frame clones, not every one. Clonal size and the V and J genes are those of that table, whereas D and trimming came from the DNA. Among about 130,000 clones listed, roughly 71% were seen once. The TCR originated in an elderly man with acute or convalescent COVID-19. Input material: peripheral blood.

CDR3: CACSARAGEETQYF. The CDR3 DNA follows: TGCGCCTGCTCTGCCAGGGCGGGGGAAGAGACCCAGTACTTC. The chain carries TRBV5-1 and TRBJ2-5; TRBD2 matches 7 bases. This CDR3 has 14 residues. Germline CDR1 SGHRS, CDR2 YFSETQ. Trimming took 10 bases from V and 3 from J; bases not matched to a gene: 12.